This T cell receptor (beta chain) was profiled in a study of STAT5B mutations in CD4+ large granular lymphocyte leukemia. Study details: The CDR3 'QG' motif was associated with a particular HLA allele among healthy donors.

Sequencing was performed with immunoSEQ multiplex PCR; in TCRdb, only in-frame clones are kept and a portion is missing. The sample lists around 30,000 clones; around 74% were seen once. Details on this clone: What it binds is unknown.

The CDR3 runs 13 residues. V was shortened by 4 bases and J by 7 bases, with 14 bases between the two germline ends. Germline V gene data show CDR1 as SGHRS and CDR2 as YFSETQ. Study observations and caveats: Data were not HLA-matched across samples. Top patient clones used TRBV06 genes more often: 8/27 versus 2/35 in controls.

The sequenced sample consisted of CD4+ T cells from blood buffy coats. The sequence was obtained from a human donor in good health. The chain employs TRBV5-1 and TRBJ1-2; tentative D call: TRBD1 (5 bases). CDR3 nucleotides: TGCGCCAGCAGCATGGGACGGACTGGTGGCTACACCTTC. Translated: CASSMGRTGGYTF.